The entry that follows covers one T cell receptor beta chain sequence. Data came from immunoSEQ multiplex PCR; TCRdb stores just in-frame clones and leaves some out. Of 190,000 or so clones in the sample, approximately 85% are singletons; the top ten hold around 8.6%. Germline V gene sequence: CDR1 MNHEY, CDR2 SVGAGI. This CDR3 has 15 amino acids. Trimming cost V 6 bases and J 4 bases, with 18 bases left between them. This sample was taken from a study of blood T cell repertoires in COVID-19. As for the study in general: Both acute and convalescent COVID-19 samples were obtained from the United States, Italy and Spain. In each case, the material was cDNA or gDNA derived from T cells, B-cell-depleted T cells, or PBMCs.

Participants spanned ages about 18 to 100 years and resided in 20 to 30 US areas. The sequenced sample was PBMCs or T cells enriched from blood (not recorded which). This TCR was recovered from a woman aged 25-40 years who had recovered from COVID-19. This chain connects TRBV6-5 to TRBJ1-2, with no clear D. The CDR3 spells CASRTMGYTIYGYTF. In DNA, the CDR3 is TGTGCCAGCAGGACTATGGGGTATACTATCTATGGCTACACCTTC.